The 7 T cell receptor beta chains in this list originate from one sample, sequenced in a study of OX40 agonist ivuxolimab in advanced cancers. Some clones are missing from TCRdb's copy, which holds only in-frame ones; the method was immunoSEQ multiplex PCR. The sample yields some 16,000 clones, approximately 86% seen once. Here the sequenced sample was CD4+ or CD8+ T cells sorted from blood, taken in a trial of the OX40 agonist ivuxolimab. The origin of the receptors is an adult with an advanced solid tumor such as melanoma, head and neck, liver or kidney cancer.

This rearrangement joins TRBV7-9 to TRBJ1-1; a weak D match, TRBD1 (6 bases). The CDR3 has 15 amino acids. The V end lost 6 bases, the J end lost 1 base, and 15 bases lay between the germline ends. Germline V gene data show CDR1 as SEHNR and CDR2 as FQNEAQ (reference sequence). The CDR3 loop reads CASSPRRGQNTEAFF. As DNA, the CDR3 is TGTGCCAGCAGTCCTAGACGGGGACAGAACACTGAAGCTTTCTTT.

The chain recombines TRBV11-2 with TRBJ2-7, with D perhaps TRBD1 (5 bases). The germline V and J ends were trimmed by 4 bases and 1 base, with 20 bases remaining between them. Germline CDR1 reads SGHAT; CDR2 reads FQNNGV. The CDR3 contains 17 residues. This CDR3 is CASSSLGTGLGSYEQYF. CDR3 nucleotides: TGTGCCAGCAGCTCACTCGGCACAGGTCTTGGGTCCTACGAGCAGTACTTC.

The chain joins TRBV19 to TRBJ1-5; a weak D match, TRBD1 (5 bases). The CDR3 is made up of 13 amino acids. The germline CDR1 and CDR2 sequences are LNHDA and SQIVND (reference sequence). V was pared by 5 bases and J by 5 bases, with 10 bases between. The CDR3 spells CASSGDRDQPQHF. Here the CDR3 DNA reads TGTGCCAGTAGTGGGGACCGAGATCAGCCCCAGCATTTT.

This chain uses TRBV10-3 with TRBJ2-1; TRBD2 agrees at 7 bases. The CDR3 length is 16 residues. V lost 2 bases, J lost 0 bases, and 4 bases stayed unmatched. The V gene's germline CDR1 is ENHRY and CDR2 SYGVKD. CDR3 sequence reads: CAISERWEGSYNEQFF. The CDR3 DNA is TGTGCCATCAGTGAGAGGTGGGAGGGCTCCTACAATGAGCAGTTCTTC.

The chain links TRBV28 to TRBJ2-6, with no clear D. Trimming cost V 4 bases and J 5 bases, with 21 bases left between them. Germline CDR1 and CDR2: MDHEN and SYDVKM. The CDR3 is 18 residues long. CDR3 sequence reads: CASSYSRPSQSRANVLTF. The CDR3 DNA reads as TGTGCCAGCAGTTATTCACGTCCTTCACAAAGTCGGGCCAACGTCCTGACTTTC.

In this sample, this clone turned up once. This rearrangement joins TRBV18 to TRBJ2-2; no clear D gene. Per germline, CDR1 KGHSH and CDR2 LQKENI. V was clipped by 5 bases and J by 4 bases, with 8 bases between them. The CDR3 totals 13 residues. This CDR3 is CASSIGGTGELFF. The CDR3 coding sequence is TGTGCCAGCTCAATTGGTGGCACCGGGGAGCTGTTTTTT. The variable domain in full, completed from reference TRBV18 and TRBJ2-2, reads NAGVMQNPRHLVRRRGQEARLRCSPMKGHSHVYWYRQLPEEGLKFMVYLQKENIIDESGMPKERFSAEFPKEGPSILRIQQVVRGDSAAYFCASSIGGTGELFFGEGSRLTVL.

The chain couples TRBV29-1 to TRBJ1-1; 7 bases map to TRBD1. The J segment lost 10 bases and the V segment lost 7 bases, leaving 6 bases of the junction unmatched. This CDR3 region has 10 residues. Germline lookup yields CDR1 SQVTM and CDR2 ANQGSEA. The CDR3 region is CSAGDRSAFF. DNA of the CDR3: TGCAGCGCCGGGGACAGATCAGCTTTCTTT.